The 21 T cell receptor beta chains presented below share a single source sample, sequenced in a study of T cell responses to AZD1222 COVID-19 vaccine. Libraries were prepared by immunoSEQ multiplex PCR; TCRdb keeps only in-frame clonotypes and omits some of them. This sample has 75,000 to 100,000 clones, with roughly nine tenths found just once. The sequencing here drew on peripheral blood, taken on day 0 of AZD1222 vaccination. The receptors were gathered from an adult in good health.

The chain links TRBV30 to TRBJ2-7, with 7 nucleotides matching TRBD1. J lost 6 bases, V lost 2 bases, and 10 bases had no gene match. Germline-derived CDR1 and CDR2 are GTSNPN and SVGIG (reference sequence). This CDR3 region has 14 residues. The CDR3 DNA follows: TGTGCCTGGAGTTCCGCCCGACAGGGCCCCGAGCAGTACTTC. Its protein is CAWSSARQGPEQYF.

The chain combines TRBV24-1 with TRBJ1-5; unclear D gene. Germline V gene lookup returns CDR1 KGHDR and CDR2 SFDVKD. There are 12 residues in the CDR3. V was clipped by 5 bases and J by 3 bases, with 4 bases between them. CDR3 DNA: TGTGCCACCAGTGTAGACAATCAGCCCCAGCATTTT. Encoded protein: CATSVDNQPQHF.

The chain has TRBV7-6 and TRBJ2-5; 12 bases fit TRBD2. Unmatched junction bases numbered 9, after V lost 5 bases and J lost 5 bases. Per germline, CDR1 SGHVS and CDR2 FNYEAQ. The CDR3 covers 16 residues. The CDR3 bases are TGTGCCAGCAGCACAACAGGACTAGCGGGGAGGGAGACCCAGTACTTC. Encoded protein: CASSTTGLAGRETQYF.

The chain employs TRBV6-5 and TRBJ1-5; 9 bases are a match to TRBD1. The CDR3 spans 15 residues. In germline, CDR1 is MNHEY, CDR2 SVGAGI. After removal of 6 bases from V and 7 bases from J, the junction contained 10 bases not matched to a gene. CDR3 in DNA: TGTGCCAGCAGCCCCGGGACAGGGTCTCAACAGCCCCAGCATTTT. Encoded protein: CASSPGTGSQQPQHF.

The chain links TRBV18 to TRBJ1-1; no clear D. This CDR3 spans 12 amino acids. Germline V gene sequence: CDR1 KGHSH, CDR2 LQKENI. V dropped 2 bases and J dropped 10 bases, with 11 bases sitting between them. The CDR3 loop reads CASSPKVDSAFF. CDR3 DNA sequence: TGTGCCAGCTCACCAAAGGTAGACTCAGCTTTCTTT.

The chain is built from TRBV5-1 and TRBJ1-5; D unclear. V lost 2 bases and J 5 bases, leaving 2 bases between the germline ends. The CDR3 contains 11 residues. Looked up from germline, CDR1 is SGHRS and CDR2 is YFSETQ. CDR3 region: CASSFDQPQHF. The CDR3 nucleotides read TGCGCCAGCAGCTTCGATCAGCCCCAGCATTTT.

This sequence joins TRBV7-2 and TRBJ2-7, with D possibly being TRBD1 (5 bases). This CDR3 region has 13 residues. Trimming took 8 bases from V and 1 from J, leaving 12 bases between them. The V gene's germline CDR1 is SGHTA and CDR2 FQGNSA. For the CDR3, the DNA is TGTGCCAGCGCTGTTGACAGATCCTACGAGCAGTACTTC. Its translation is CASAVDRSYEQYF.

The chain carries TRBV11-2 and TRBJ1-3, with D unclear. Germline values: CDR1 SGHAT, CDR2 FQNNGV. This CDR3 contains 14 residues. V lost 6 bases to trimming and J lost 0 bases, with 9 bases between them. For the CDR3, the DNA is TGTGCCAGCAGTAGAACTGGCTCTGGAAACACCATATATTTT. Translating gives CASSRTGSGNTIYF.

For the CDR3, the DNA is TGTGCCAGCAGCCTAGACAACAGGATTAACTATGGCTACACCTTC. Amino acid sequence: CASSLDNRINYGYTF. The V gene is TRBV7-2, the J gene TRBJ1-2, with D tentatively TRBD1 (5 bases). This CDR3 comprises 15 residues. V was clipped by 5 bases and J by 1 base, with 14 bases between them. CDR1 SGHTA and CDR2 FQGNSA come from the germline V gene.

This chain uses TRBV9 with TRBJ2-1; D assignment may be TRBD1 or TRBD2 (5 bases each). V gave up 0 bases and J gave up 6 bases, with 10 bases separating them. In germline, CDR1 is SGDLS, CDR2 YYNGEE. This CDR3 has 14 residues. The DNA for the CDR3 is TGTGCCAGCAGCGTAGGGGACGGTCCCAATGAGCAGTTCTTC. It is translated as CASSVGDGPNEQFF.

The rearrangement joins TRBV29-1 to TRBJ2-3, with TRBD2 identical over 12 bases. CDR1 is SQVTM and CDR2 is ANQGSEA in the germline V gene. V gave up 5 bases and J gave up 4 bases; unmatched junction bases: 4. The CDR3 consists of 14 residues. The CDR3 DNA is TGCAGCGTTCGGACTAGCGGGAAAGCAGATACGCAGTATTTT. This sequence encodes CSVRTSGKADTQYF.

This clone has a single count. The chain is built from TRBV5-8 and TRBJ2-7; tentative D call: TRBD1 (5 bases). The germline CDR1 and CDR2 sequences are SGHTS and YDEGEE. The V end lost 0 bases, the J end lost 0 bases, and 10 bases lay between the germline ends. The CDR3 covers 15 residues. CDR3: CASSLGGSRSYEQYF. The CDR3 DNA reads TGTGCCAGCAGCTTGGGGGGCAGTCGCTCCTACGAGCAGTACTTC.

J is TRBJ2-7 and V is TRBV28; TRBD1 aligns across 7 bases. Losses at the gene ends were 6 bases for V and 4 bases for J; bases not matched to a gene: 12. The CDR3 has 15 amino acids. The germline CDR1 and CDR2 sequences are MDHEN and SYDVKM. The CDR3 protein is CASSTTRGRWYEQYF. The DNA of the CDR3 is TGTGCCAGCAGCACTACGAGGGGGCGCTGGTACGAGCAGTACTTC. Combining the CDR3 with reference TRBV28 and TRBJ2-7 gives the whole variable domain DVKVTQSSRYLVKRTGEKVFLECVQDMDHENMFWYRQDPGLGLRLIYFSYDVKMKEKGDIPEGYSVSREKKERFSLILESASTNQTSMYLCASSTTRGRWYEQYFGPGTRLTVT.

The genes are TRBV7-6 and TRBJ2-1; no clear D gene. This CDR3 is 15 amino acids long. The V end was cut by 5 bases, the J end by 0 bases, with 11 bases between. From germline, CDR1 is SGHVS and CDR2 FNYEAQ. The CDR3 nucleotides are TGTGCCAGCAGCCTTATGGTAGGCTCCTACAATGAGCAGTTCTTC. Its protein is CASSLMVGSYNEQFF.

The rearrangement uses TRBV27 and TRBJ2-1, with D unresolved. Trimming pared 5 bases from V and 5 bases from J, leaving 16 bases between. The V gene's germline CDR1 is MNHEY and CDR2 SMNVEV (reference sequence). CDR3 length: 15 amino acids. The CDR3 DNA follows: TGTGCCAGCAGTCCCGGACCCCACCGAAACAATGAGCAGTTCTTC. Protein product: CASSPGPHRNNEQFF.

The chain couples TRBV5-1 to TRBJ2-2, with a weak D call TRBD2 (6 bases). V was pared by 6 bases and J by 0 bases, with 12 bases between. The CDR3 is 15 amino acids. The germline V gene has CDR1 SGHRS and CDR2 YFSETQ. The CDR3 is CASIPGTSNTGELFF. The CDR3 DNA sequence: TGCGCCAGCATACCCGGGACTTCGAACACCGGGGAGCTGTTTTTT.

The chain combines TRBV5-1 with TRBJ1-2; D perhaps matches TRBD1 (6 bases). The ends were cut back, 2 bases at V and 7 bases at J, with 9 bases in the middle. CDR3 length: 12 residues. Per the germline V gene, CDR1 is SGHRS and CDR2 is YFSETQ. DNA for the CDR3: TGCGCCAGCAGCTTCAGGGGAGCTGGCTACACCTTC. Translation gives CASSFRGAGYTF.

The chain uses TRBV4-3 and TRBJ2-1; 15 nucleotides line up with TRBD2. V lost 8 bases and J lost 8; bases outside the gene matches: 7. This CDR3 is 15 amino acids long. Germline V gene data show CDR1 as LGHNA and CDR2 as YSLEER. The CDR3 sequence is CASGGTSGRPDEQFF. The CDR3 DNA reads TGCGCCAGCGGGGGGACTAGCGGGAGGCCAGATGAGCAGTTCTTC.

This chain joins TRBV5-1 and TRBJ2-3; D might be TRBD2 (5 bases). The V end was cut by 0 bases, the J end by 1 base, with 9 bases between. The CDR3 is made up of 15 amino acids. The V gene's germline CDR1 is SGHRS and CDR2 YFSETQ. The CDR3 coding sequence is TGCGCCAGCAGCTTGGTGGTTAGCGGCACAGATACGCAGTATTTT. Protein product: CASSLVVSGTDTQYF.

The CDR3 nucleotides read TGTGCCAGCAGCCCCACGACCCCCGCGAACTATGGCTACACCTTC. This gives the protein CASSPTTPANYGYTF. The gene calls are TRBV6-5 and TRBJ1-2; D is undetermined. V lost 6 bases and J 2 bases, leaving 16 bases between the germline ends. The CDR3 is 15 residues long. Germline V gene sequence: CDR1 MNHEY, CDR2 SVGAGI.

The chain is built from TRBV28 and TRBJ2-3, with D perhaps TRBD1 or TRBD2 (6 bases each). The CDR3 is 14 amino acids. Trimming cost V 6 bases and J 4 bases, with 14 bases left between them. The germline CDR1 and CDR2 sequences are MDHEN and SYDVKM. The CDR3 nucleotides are TGTGCCAGCAGGGGGGGCGGGATCCCAGATACGCAGTATTTT. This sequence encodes CASRGGGIPDTQYF.